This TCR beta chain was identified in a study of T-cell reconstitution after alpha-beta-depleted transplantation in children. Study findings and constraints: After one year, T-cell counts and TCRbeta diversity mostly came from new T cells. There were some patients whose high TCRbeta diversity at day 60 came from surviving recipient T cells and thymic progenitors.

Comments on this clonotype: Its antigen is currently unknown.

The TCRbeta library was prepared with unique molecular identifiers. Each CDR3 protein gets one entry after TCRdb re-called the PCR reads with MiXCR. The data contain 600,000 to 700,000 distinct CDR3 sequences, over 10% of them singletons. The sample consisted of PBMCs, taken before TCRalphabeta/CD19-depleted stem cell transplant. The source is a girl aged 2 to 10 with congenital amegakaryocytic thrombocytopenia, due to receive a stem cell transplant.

The CDR3 DNA reads TGTGCCAGCAGGGGCGGGGGCCTAAAGAGCTATGGCTACACCTTC. Protein product: CASRGGGLKSYGYTF. The rearrangement uses TRBV28 and TRBJ1-2; TRBD1 might be the D (6 bases). The V gene's germline CDR1 is MDHEN and CDR2 SYDVKM. The CDR3 spans 15 residues. V was shortened by 6 bases and J by 4 bases, with 18 bases between the two germline ends.